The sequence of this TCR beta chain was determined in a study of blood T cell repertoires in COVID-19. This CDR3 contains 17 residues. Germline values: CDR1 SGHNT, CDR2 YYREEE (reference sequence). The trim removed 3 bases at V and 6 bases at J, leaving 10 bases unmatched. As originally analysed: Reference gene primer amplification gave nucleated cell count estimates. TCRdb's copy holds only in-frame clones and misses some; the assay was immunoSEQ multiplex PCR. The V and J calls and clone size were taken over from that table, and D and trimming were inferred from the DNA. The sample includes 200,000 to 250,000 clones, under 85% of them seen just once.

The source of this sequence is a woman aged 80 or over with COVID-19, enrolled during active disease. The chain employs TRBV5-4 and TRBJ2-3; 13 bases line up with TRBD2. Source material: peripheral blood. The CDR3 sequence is CASSSPVGTSGTDTQYF. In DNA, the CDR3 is TGTGCCAGCAGCTCCCCGGTGGGGACTAGCGGGACGGATACGCAGTATTTT.